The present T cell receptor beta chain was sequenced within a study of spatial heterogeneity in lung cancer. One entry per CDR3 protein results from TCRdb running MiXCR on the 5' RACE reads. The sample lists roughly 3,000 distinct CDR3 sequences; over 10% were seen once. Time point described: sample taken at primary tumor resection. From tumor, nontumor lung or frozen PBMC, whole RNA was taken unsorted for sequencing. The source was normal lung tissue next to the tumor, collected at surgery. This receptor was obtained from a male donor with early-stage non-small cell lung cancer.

The chain's CDR3 is CASSLGTGIVYNEQFF. The CDR3 bases are TGTGCCAGCAGTTTAGGGACCGGAATAGTCTACAATGAGCAGTTCTTC. The chain combines TRBV12-3 or TRBV12-4 with TRBJ2-1; D call uncertain. The CDR3 is made up of 16 amino acids. V dropped 1 base and J dropped 3 bases, with 13 bases sitting between them.